The subject of this entry is one T cell receptor beta chain. Its target is not known. This sample was included in a study of graft-versus-host responses after intestinal transplantation. The wider study: Multivisceral, liver-intestinal, or isolated intestinal transplants were performed in recipients. Recipients uniformly received anti-thymocyte globulin induction, followed by tacrolimus and steroids for around 3 years.

Only in-frame clones appear in the TCRdb table, and some are missing; sequencing was by immunoSEQ multiplex PCR. The sample shows tens of thousands of clones, about 95% of them seen only once. Germline assignment: CDR1 MNHEY and CDR2 SVGAGI. This CDR3 spans 14 amino acids. The ends were cut back, 2 bases at V and 3 bases at J, with 11 bases in the middle. The TCR comes from a human donor who was the organ donor for an intestinal transplant. Sequenced here: unstimulated CD8+ T cells sorted from spleen or lymph node cells, sampled before transplant. J is TRBJ2-7 and V is TRBV6-5, with a weak D call TRBD1 (6 bases). This CDR3 is CASSYAQGNYEQYF. In DNA form, the CDR3 reads TGTGCCAGCAGTTACGCACAGGGAAACTACGAGCAGTACTTC.